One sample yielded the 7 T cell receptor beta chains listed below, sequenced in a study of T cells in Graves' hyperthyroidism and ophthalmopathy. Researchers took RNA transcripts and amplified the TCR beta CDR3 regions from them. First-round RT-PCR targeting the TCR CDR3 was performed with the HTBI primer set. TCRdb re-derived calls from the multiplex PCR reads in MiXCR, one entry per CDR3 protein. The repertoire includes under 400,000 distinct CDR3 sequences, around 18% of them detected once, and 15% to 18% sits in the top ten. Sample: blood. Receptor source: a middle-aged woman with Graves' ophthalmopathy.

As DNA, the CDR3 is TGTGCCAGCAGAGAGACAGGGAATCAGCCCCAGCATTTT. Amino acid sequence: CASRETGNQPQHF. This chain links TRBV28 with TRBJ1-5; 7 bases line up with TRBD1. Looked up from germline, CDR1 is MDHEN and CDR2 is SYDVKM. The V segment lost 6 bases and the J segment 4 bases; nucleotides outside the gene matches: 3. The CDR3 length is 13 residues.

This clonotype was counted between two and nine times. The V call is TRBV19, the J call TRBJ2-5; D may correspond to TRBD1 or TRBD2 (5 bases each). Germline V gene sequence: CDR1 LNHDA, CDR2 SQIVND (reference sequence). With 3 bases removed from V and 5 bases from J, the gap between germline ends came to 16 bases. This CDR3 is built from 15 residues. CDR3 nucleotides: TGTGCCAGTAGTATGGGACGGTCTCCCCTGGAGACCCAGTACTTC. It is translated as CASSMGRSPLETQYF.

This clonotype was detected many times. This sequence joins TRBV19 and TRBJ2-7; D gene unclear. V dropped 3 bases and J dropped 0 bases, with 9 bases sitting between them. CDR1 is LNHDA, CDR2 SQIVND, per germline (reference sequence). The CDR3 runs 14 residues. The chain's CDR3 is CASSIRQTSYEQYF. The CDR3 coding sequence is TGTGCCAGTAGTATTCGCCAGACCTCCTACGAGCAGTACTTC.

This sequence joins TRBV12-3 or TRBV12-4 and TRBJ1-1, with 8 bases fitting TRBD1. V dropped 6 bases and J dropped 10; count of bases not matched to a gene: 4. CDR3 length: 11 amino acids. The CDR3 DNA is TGTGCCAGCAGCCAGGGGGCTACAGCTTTCTTT. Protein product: CASSQGATAFF.

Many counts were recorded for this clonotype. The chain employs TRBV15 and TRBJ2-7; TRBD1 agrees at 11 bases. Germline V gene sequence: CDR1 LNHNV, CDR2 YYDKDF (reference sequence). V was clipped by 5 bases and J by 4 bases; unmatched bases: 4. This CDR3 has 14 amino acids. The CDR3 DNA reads TGTGCCACCAGCCCCGGGACAGGGGGTTACGAGCAGTACTTC. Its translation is CATSPGTGGYEQYF.

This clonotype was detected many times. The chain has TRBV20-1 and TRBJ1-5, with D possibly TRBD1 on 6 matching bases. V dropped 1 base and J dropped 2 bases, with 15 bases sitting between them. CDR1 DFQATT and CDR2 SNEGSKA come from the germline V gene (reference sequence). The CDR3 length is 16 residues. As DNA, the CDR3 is TGCAGTGCTAGAGGAGCAGGGGTTGGCGGCAATCAGCCCCAGCATTTT. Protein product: CSARGAGVGGNQPQHF.

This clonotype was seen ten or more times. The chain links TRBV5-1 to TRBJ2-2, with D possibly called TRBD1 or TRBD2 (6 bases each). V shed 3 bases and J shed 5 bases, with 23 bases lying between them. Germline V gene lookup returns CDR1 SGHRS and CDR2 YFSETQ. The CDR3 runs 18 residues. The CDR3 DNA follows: TGCGCCAGCAGCTCGCGCCCTCCGGGGGCTTACGAGACCGGGGAGCTGTTTTTT. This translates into CASSSRPPGAYETGELFF.